This entry lists 20 T cell receptor beta chains sequenced from one sample in a study of T cells in Graves' hyperthyroidism and ophthalmopathy. TCR beta CDR3 sequences were amplified from RNA transcripts. HTBI primers were the set used in a first-round RT-PCR of the TCR CDR3. TCRdb reprocessed the multiplex PCR reads with MiXCR, giving one entry per CDR3 protein. The sample contains under 350,000 distinct CDR3 sequences, about 14% of which appear only once. Source material: blood. Receptors were obtained from a woman younger than 45 with Graves' hyperthyroidism that later progressed to Graves' ophthalmopathy.

This clonotype has ten or more counts. CDR3 residues: CASSPISGTSLYEQYF. The CDR3 bases are TGTGCCAGCAGCCCGATATCCGGGACTAGCTTGTACGAGCAGTACTTC. The chain recombines TRBV7-9 with TRBJ2-7, with TRBD2 matching 9 bases. CDR1 SEHNR and CDR2 FQNEAQ come from the germline V gene (reference sequence). The CDR3 sequence is 16 residues long. Trimming at V came to 5 bases and at J to 4 bases, leaving 12 bases not matched to a gene.

In this sample, this clonotype turned up a few times. The chain employs TRBV28 and TRBJ1-3, with unresolved D. Germline-derived CDR1 and CDR2 are MDHEN and SYDVKM. This CDR3 region has 13 residues. V lost 7 bases and J 3 bases, leaving 10 bases between the germline ends. The CDR3 nucleotides are TGTGCCAGCACGGGGAGCGGTGGAAACACCATATATTTT. It encodes CASTGSGGNTIYF. Filled out from reference TRBV28 and TRBJ1-3, the complete variable domain reads DVKVTQSSRYLVKRTGEKVFLECVQDMDHENMFWYRQDPGLGLRLIYFSYDVKMKEKGDIPEGYSVSREKKERFSLILESASTNQTSMYLCASTGSGGNTIYFGEGSWLTVV.

The V call is TRBV20-1, the J call TRBJ2-1, with TRBD2 matching 8 bases. This CDR3 spans 14 amino acids. J gave up 6 bases and V 3 bases, and 7 bases lay outside the gene matches. Germline assignment: CDR1 DFQATT and CDR2 SNEGSKA (reference sequence). CDR3 loop: CSASSASGGNEQFF. CDR3 sequence (DNA): TGCAGTGCTAGTAGTGCCAGCGGGGGCAATGAGCAGTTCTTC.

This clonotype came up a few times. The chain joins TRBV5-6 to TRBJ1-6; D may be TRBD1 (5 bases). Trimming took 4 bases from V and 6 from J, leaving 14 bases between them. The CDR3 extends over 15 amino acids. Looked up from germline, CDR1 is SGHDT and CDR2 is YYEEEE. The CDR3 here is CASSQGEVLNSPLHF. In DNA form, the CDR3 reads TGTGCCAGCAGCCAGGGTGAGGTTCTTAATTCACCCCTCCACTTT.

In its sample, this clonotype was seen a few times. A much bigger clone sits one base away, suggesting this may be a read error. The chain couples TRBV6-1 to TRBJ2-7; 11 bases agree with TRBD2. Germline V CDR1 and CDR2: MNHNS, SASEGT. CDR3 length equals 18 residues. CDR3 in DNA: TGTGCCGGCAGGCAACTAGCGGGAGCGATTTATGGGTCCTACGAGCAGTACTTC. Its translation: CAGRQLAGAIYGSYEQYF.

In this sample, this clonotype turned up many times. The chain uses TRBV6-6 and TRBJ2-5, with a possible D match to TRBD1 (5 bases). This CDR3 region has 14 residues. Trimming took off 2 bases at V and 4 bases at J, with 11 bases between the two ends. Germline assignment: CDR1 MNHNY and CDR2 SVGAGI (reference sequence). CDR3 nucleotide sequence: TGTGCCAGCAGTTACGGGGTAACAGGAGAGACCCAGTACTTC. Protein: CASSYGVTGETQYF.

This clonotype was observed at least ten times. The rearrangement joins TRBV7-3 to TRBJ2-1; no firm D call. Germline CDR1 reads SGHTA; CDR2 reads FQGTGA. The length of the CDR3 is 15 residues. Trimming took off 4 bases at V and 5 bases at J, with 15 bases between the two ends. CDR3 in amino acids: CASSSRPAGDNEQFF. In nucleotides, the CDR3 is TGTGCCAGCAGCTCGCGCCCGGCTGGCGACAATGAGCAGTTCTTC.

This clonotype has ten or more counts. The chain employs TRBV19 and TRBJ2-1; TRBD1 might be the D (6 bases). Trimming took 3 bases from V and 2 from J, leaving 11 bases between them. The CDR3 spans 15 residues. Germline V gives CDR1 LNHDA, CDR2 SQIVND (reference sequence). The CDR3 coding sequence is TGTGCCAGTAGTATCGTCCCAGGGGCCTACAATGAGCAGTTCTTC. It is translated as CASSIVPGAYNEQFF.

This clonotype has at least ten counts. CDR3 region: CASSSGQGATSFNQPQHF. CDR3 DNA: TGTGCCAGTAGTAGCGGACAGGGGGCGACTAGCTTCAATCAGCCCCAGCATTTT. The gene calls are TRBV19 and TRBJ1-5; 11 nucleotides line up with TRBD1. The CDR3 is 18 residues long. V lost 4 bases to trimming and J lost 3 bases; unmatched junction nucleotides: 11. Per germline, CDR1 LNHDA and CDR2 SQIVND (reference sequence).

This clonotype has at least ten counts. This sequence joins TRBV5-1 and TRBJ1-4; 7 bases match TRBD1. Germline CDR1 SGHRS, CDR2 YFSETQ. V gave up 3 bases and J gave up 4 bases; unmatched junction bases: 3. This CDR3 has 14 residues. The CDR3 region is CASSWGDSNEKLFF. Written as DNA, the CDR3 is TGCGCCAGCAGCTGGGGGGACAGTAATGAAAAACTGTTTTTT.

This clonotype was recorded at least ten times. The chain's CDR3 is CASSPGYVSYEQYF. In DNA form, the CDR3 reads TGTGCCAGCAGCCCGGGATACGTCTCCTACGAGCAGTACTTC. The J gene is TRBJ2-7, the V gene TRBV28; tentatively, D is TRBD2 (5 bases). This CDR3 has 14 amino acids. Trimming left V 6 bases short and J 0 bases short, with 12 bases between. Germline V CDR1 and CDR2: MDHEN, SYDVKM.

This clonotype was observed at least ten times. DNA for the CDR3: TGTGCCAGCAGCTTATTCGTTATCAATCAGCCCCAGCATTTT. Translated, it gives CASSLFVINQPQHF. The gene calls are TRBV7-2 and TRBJ1-5; the D is unclear. The germline V gene has CDR1 SGHTA and CDR2 FQGNSA. Trimming pared 2 bases from V and 3 bases from J, leaving 8 bases between. CDR3 length equals 14 residues.

A few counts support this clonotype. The conserved phenylalanine or tryptophan normally closing the CDR3 is absent here, so this likely arose from a read error. This chain joins TRBV15 and TRBJ1-5, with D possibly matching TRBD1 (5 bases). Trimming stripped 9 bases from V and 4 bases from J, with 10 bases between. This CDR3 is 12 amino acids long. Germline lookup yields CDR1 LNHNV and CDR2 YYDKDF (reference sequence). The chain's CDR3 is CATGRGNQPQHL. The DNA of the CDR3 is TGTGCCACTGGAAGGGGAAATCAGCCCCAGCATCTT.

This clonotype was recorded many times. V gene TRBV29-1 combines with J gene TRBJ1-1; D uncertain. V was cut by 2 bases and J by 5 bases, with 15 bases left in between. This CDR3 is 14 amino acids long. Looked up from germline, CDR1 is SQVTM and CDR2 is ANQGSEA. Written as DNA, the CDR3 is TGCAGCGTTGAAAGTTTAGGGTTGGGAACTGAAGCTTTCTTT. It codes for CSVESLGLGTEAFF.

This clonotype showed up many times. V is TRBV7-2 and J is TRBJ2-4; D is ambiguous. CDR1 and CDR2 (germline): SGHTA, FQGNSA. V was shortened by 1 base and J by 0 bases, with 10 bases between the two germline ends. This CDR3 contains 16 residues. The CDR3, as DNA: TGTGCCAGCAGCTTAGGTGCTACTCTAGCCAAAAACATTCAGTACTTC. Residues: CASSLGATLAKNIQYF.

This clonotype was detected ten times or more. The CDR3 here is CASSLRPGGTQYF. CDR3 bases: TGTGCCAGCAGCTTACGGCCGGGGGGGACCCAGTACTTC. The V and J genes are TRBV7-3 and TRBJ2-5; 7 nucleotides line up with TRBD2. Germline values: CDR1 SGHTA, CDR2 FQGTGA. The ends lost 2 bases at V and 7 bases at J; junction bases unmatched: 4. CDR3 size: 13 residues.

A few counts support this clonotype. A much larger clone lies a single base off, so this may be a read error. The CDR3 spells CASSAMTTAMHTEAFF. DNA of the CDR3: TGTGCCAGCAGCGCTATGACGACAGCCATGCACACTGAAGCTTTCTTT. The chain employs TRBV7-9 and TRBJ1-1; tentative D call: TRBD1 (5 bases). The CDR3 is made up of 16 amino acids. The V end lost 5 bases, the J end lost 3 bases, and 19 bases lay between the germline ends. Germline CDR1 reads SEHNR; CDR2 reads FQNEAQ (reference sequence).

This clonotype has a count of ten or more. The rearrangement joins TRBV6-6 to TRBJ1-6; D remains ambiguous. The CDR3 contains 13 residues. V was shortened by 2 bases and J by 6 bases, with 5 bases between the two germline ends. Germline V gene lookup returns CDR1 MNHNY and CDR2 SVGAGI (reference sequence). The DNA of the CDR3 is TGTGCCAGCAGTTACGTCGGTAATTCACCCCTCCACTTT. It specifies CASSYVGNSPLHF.

This rearrangement joins TRBV30 to TRBJ2-7, with TRBD2 matching over 8 bases. There are 11 residues in the CDR3. Germline loops: CDR1 GTSNPN, CDR2 SVGIG (reference sequence). The J segment lost 6 bases and the V segment lost 5 bases, leaving 3 bases of the junction unmatched. The DNA for the CDR3 is TGTGCCTGGGGACTAGCCCGCGAGCAGTACTTC. The encoded protein is CAWGLAREQYF.

This clonotype was observed at least ten times. CDR3 residues: CASSLHRGRVEAEAFF. The CDR3 nucleotides read TGTGCCAGCAGCCTTCACAGGGGGCGGGTTGAGGCGGAAGCTTTCTTT. The gene calls are TRBV7-2 and TRBJ1-1, with TRBD1 identical over 9 bases. CDR1 and CDR2 (germline): SGHTA, FQGNSA. The CDR3 runs 16 residues. V lost 5 bases to trimming and J lost 8 bases; unmatched junction nucleotides: 15.